Listed below are T cell receptor beta chains from one sample, sequenced in a study of cytomegalovirus exposure and HLA in healthy donors. Assay used: immunoSEQ multiplex PCR; TCRdb lists only in-frame clones, some missing. The profile shows more than 85,000 clones, about 77% of them singletons. The specimen sequenced was PBMCs. Receptor source: a woman under 30 in good health and CMV-seropositive. The CDR3 runs from the conserved cysteine through the conserved F or W. A D gene is named only where the DNA matches it firmly. Expanded clones get a size class; other rows say once, few or many, or leave the size out.

J gene: TRBJ1-1; V gene: TRBV28; D gene: NA; clone size: NA; CDR3 DNA: TGTGCCAGCAGAGGGCCCATCGGGCAGGGGAACACTGAAGCTTTCTTT; CDR3 protein: CASRGPIGQGNTEAFF
J gene: TRBJ2-3; V gene: TRBV5-1; D gene: NA; clone size: NA; CDR3 DNA: TGCGCCAGCAGTCAACGGGGGGATACGCAGTATTTT; CDR3 protein: CASSQRGDTQYF
J gene: TRBJ1-4; V gene: TRBV19; D gene: NA; clone size: NA; CDR3 DNA: TGTGCCAGCGCGCGGTCAGCCAAGGGAGCTAATGAAAAACTGTTTTTT; CDR3 protein: CASARSAKGANEKLFF
J gene: TRBJ2-5; V gene: TRBV7-7; D gene: NA; clone size: NA; CDR3 DNA: TGTGCCAGCAGCCGACTACAAGAGACCCAGTACTTC; CDR3 protein: CASSRLQETQYF
J gene: TRBJ2-5; V gene: TRBV5-5; D gene: TRBD1; clone size: NA; CDR3 DNA: TGTGCCAGCAGCCTAGGACAGGGAAAAGAGACCCAGTACTTC; CDR3 protein: CASSLGQGKETQYF
J gene: TRBJ2-2; V gene: TRBV4-3; D gene: NA; clone size: NA; CDR3 DNA: TGCGCCAGCAGCCTACAGGGTACGGCCGGGGAGCTGTTTTTT; CDR3 protein: CASSLQGTAGELFF
J gene: TRBJ1-2; V gene: TRBV6-5; D gene: TRBD1; clone size: few; CDR3 DNA: TGTGCCAGCAGCCCAGGGACAGCTAACTATGGCTACACCTTC; CDR3 protein: CASSPGTANYGYTF
J gene: TRBJ2-1; V gene: TRBV6-4; D gene: TRBD1; clone size: NA; CDR3 DNA: TGTGCCAGCAGAAGGGAACAGGGGTACAATGAGCAGTTCTTC; CDR3 protein: CASRREQGYNEQFF
J gene: TRBJ2-7; V gene: TRBV5-1; D gene: NA; clone size: NA; CDR3 DNA: TGCGCCAGCAGCTTGGGGGACCACCAAACAGGGCACTTCTTCTCCTACGAGCAGTACTTC; CDR3 protein: CASSLGDHQTGHFFSYEQYF
J gene: TRBJ1-2; V gene: TRBV14; D gene: NA; clone size: NA; CDR3 DNA: TGTGCCAGCAGCCTTAGACAGAGCTATGGCTACACCTTC; CDR3 protein: CASSLRQSYGYTF
J gene: TRBJ2-2; V gene: TRBV30; D gene: NA; clone size: few; CDR3 DNA: TGTGCCTGGAGTGGGCGGACCGGGGAGCTGTTTTTT; CDR3 protein: CAWSGRTGELFF
J gene: TRBJ2-3; V gene: TRBV29-1; D gene: TRBD1; clone size: NA; CDR3 DNA: TGCAGCGTGGGACAGTTTTTAAGCACAGATACGCAGTATTTT; CDR3 protein: CSVGQFLSTDTQYF
J gene: TRBJ2-5; V gene: TRBV30; D gene: NA; clone size: few; CDR3 DNA: TGTGCCTGGAGTACGGGGATGGGTGAGACCCAGTACTTC; CDR3 protein: CAWSTGMGETQYF
J gene: TRBJ2-7; V gene: TRBV7-9; D gene: NA; clone size: NA; CDR3 DNA: TGTGCCAGCAGCTTAGGAGGCGGCTACGAGCAGTACTTC; CDR3 protein: CASSLGGGYEQYF
J gene: TRBJ2-2; V gene: TRBV12-5; D gene: NA; clone size: few; CDR3 DNA: TGTGCTAGTGGTTTGGCGACTGGTACAGGCACCGGGGAGCTGTTTTTT; CDR3 protein: CASGLATGTGTGELFF
J gene: TRBJ2-2; V gene: TRBV6-4; D gene: NA; clone size: NA; CDR3 DNA: TGTGCCAGCAGTGCAGGGGAACCCGGGGAGCTGTTTTTT; CDR3 protein: CASSAGEPGELFF
J gene: TRBJ2-2; V gene: TRBV27; D gene: NA; clone size: NA; CDR3 DNA: TGTGCCAGCGGCGGGGTTTCAACCGGGGAGCTGTTTTTT; CDR3 protein: CASGGVSTGELFF
J gene: TRBJ1-2; V gene: TRBV29-1; D gene: NA; clone size: NA; CDR3 DNA: TGCAGCGCTTACCTGGGGGGAAACTATGGCTACACCTTC; CDR3 protein: CSAYLGGNYGYTF
J gene: TRBJ2-3; V gene: TRBV30; D gene: TRBD2; clone size: once; CDR3 DNA: TGTGCCTGGAGTGTAGCCACGGGAGGGGCTGATACGCAGTATTTT; CDR3 protein: CAWSVATGGADTQYF
J gene: TRBJ1-4; V gene: TRBV7-9; D gene: NA; clone size: NA; CDR3 DNA: TGTGCCAGCAGCTTAGCAGGGGGTTCGGGTGAAAAACTGTTTTTT; CDR3 protein: CASSLAGGSGEKLFF
J gene: TRBJ2-3; V gene: TRBV7-8; D gene: NA; clone size: NA; CDR3 DNA: TGTGCCAGCAGTTACGACCGGGGCACAGATACGCAGTATTTT; CDR3 protein: CASSYDRGTDTQYF
J gene: TRBJ1-1; V gene: TRBV19; D gene: NA; clone size: NA; CDR3 DNA: TGTGCCAGTAGTATAAGGCGGGGGCGCGAGACTGAAGCTTTCTTT; CDR3 protein: CASSIRRGRETEAFF
J gene: TRBJ1-5; V gene: TRBV27; D gene: NA; clone size: NA; CDR3 DNA: TGTGCCAGCAGCGGGAGGGGGACGGTGGAAGAGAGCAATCAGCCCCAGCATTTT; CDR3 protein: CASSGRGTVEESNQPQHF
J gene: TRBJ2-7; V gene: TRBV6-5; D gene: NA; clone size: NA; CDR3 DNA: TGTGCCAGCCGGCAGCGGCTAGCATCCTACGAGCAGTACTTC; CDR3 protein: CASRQRLASYEQYF
J gene: TRBJ2-3; V gene: TRBV9; D gene: NA; clone size: NA; CDR3 DNA: TGTGCCAGCAGCGTTTCCGCCAGAGATACGCAGTATTTT; CDR3 protein: CASSVSARDTQYF
J gene: TRBJ2-1; V gene: TRBV9; D gene: TRBD2; clone size: NA; CDR3 DNA: TGTGCCAGCAGCGCCCCACACGGGTTGGGACTAGCGGGAGCCTATCTGAGAGGTGAGCAGTTCTTC; CDR3 protein: CASSAPHGLGLAGAYLRGEQFF
J gene: TRBJ2-1; V gene: TRBV27; D gene: TRBD2; clone size: NA; CDR3 DNA: TGTGCCAGCAGTTGGCAGCGGGAGTTATACTACAATGAGCAGTTCTTC; CDR3 protein: CASSWQRELYYNEQFF
J gene: TRBJ2-3; V gene: TRBV18; D gene: NA; clone size: NA; CDR3 DNA: TGTGCCAGCTCAGACCAGGGCACAGATACGCAGTATTTT; CDR3 protein: CASSDQGTDTQYF
J gene: TRBJ2-5; V gene: TRBV7-9; D gene: NA; clone size: few; CDR3 DNA: TGTGCCAGCAGCTTAGGTGCCGGGACACAAAAAGAGACCCAGTACTTC; CDR3 protein: CASSLGAGTQKETQYF
J gene: TRBJ1-1; V gene: TRBV28; D gene: NA; clone size: NA; CDR3 DNA: TGTGCCAGCAGTTTACTGTCAGGGGTGGCTTTCTTT; CDR3 protein: CASSLLSGVAFF
J gene: TRBJ2-1; V gene: TRBV6-1; D gene: TRBD1; clone size: NA; CDR3 DNA: TGTGCCAGCAGTGAACAGGGGGCCTCCTCCAATGAGCAGTTCTTC; CDR3 protein: CASSEQGASSNEQFF
J gene: TRBJ2-2; V gene: TRBV5-8; D gene: TRBD2; clone size: NA; CDR3 DNA: TGTGCCAGCAGCTGGAGCGGGAGGGTTGAAGGAACCGGGGAGCTGTTTTTT; CDR3 protein: CASSWSGRVEGTGELFF
J gene: TRBJ2-1; V gene: TRBV27; D gene: TRBD2; clone size: NA; CDR3 DNA: TGTGCCAGCAGTTTAAGGCTAGCGGGTTACAATGAGCAGTTCTTC; CDR3 protein: CASSLRLAGYNEQFF
J gene: TRBJ2-7; V gene: TRBV28; D gene: TRBD2; clone size: few; CDR3 DNA: TGTGCCAGCAGTTCCACTAGCGGCTATGAGGCCGAGCAGTACTTC; CDR3 protein: CASSSTSGYEAEQYF
J gene: TRBJ1-1; V gene: TRBV2; D gene: TRBD1; clone size: once; CDR3 DNA: TGTGCCAGCAGCTTGGACAGGTTGAACACTGAAGCTTTCTTT; CDR3 protein: CASSLDRLNTEAFF
J gene: TRBJ1-2; V gene: TRBV29-1; D gene: NA; clone size: NA; CDR3 DNA: TGCAGCGTTACGACAGGATCCTATGGCTACACCTTC; CDR3 protein: CSVTTGSYGYTF
J gene: TRBJ1-1; V gene: TRBV27; D gene: TRBD1; clone size: NA; CDR3 DNA: TGTGCCAGCAGTTTGACAGGGGGGGACACTGAAGCTTTCTTT; CDR3 protein: CASSLTGGDTEAFF
J gene: TRBJ2-7; V gene: TRBV30; D gene: NA; clone size: NA; CDR3 DNA: TGTGCCTGGAGTGCCCAGGACTGGAACGAGCAGTACTTC; CDR3 protein: CAWSAQDWNEQYF
J gene: TRBJ2-1; V gene: TRBV18; D gene: NA; clone size: NA; CDR3 DNA: TGTGCCAGCTCACCGGACTTTGACAATGAGCAGTTCTTC; CDR3 protein: CASSPDFDNEQFF
J gene: TRBJ2-7; V gene: TRBV14; D gene: NA; clone size: NA; CDR3 DNA: TGTGCCAGCAGCCAAGAGGCCTCCTACGAGCAGTACTTC; CDR3 protein: CASSQEASYEQYF
J gene: TRBJ1-1; V gene: TRBV18; D gene: NA; clone size: NA; CDR3 DNA: TGTGCCAGTTTATCGGGGGGGAACACTGAAGCTTTCTTT; CDR3 protein: CASLSGGNTEAFF
J gene: TRBJ2-3; V gene: TRBV7-9; D gene: TRBD2; clone size: once; CDR3 DNA: TGTGCCAGCAGCGCAGGACTAGCGGGGAATACGCAGTATTTT; CDR3 protein: CASSAGLAGNTQYF
J gene: TRBJ2-7; V gene: TRBV6-1; D gene: NA; clone size: few; CDR3 DNA: TGTGCCACTTTGACAGTGACCTACGAGCAGTACTTC; CDR3 protein: CATLTVTYEQYF
J gene: TRBJ2-1; V gene: TRBV27; D gene: TRBD2; clone size: NA; CDR3 DNA: TGTGCCAGCAGTCCCGCCGGGGGACTAGCGGGAGGGAGCTCCTACAATGAGCAGTTCTTC; CDR3 protein: CASSPAGGLAGGSSYNEQFF
J gene: TRBJ2-1; V gene: TRBV29-1; D gene: TRBD2; clone size: NA; CDR3 DNA: TGCAGCGCCGGGGGGAGCCTAGCGGGAGGTGAGCAGTTCTTC; CDR3 protein: CSAGGSLAGGEQFF
J gene: TRBJ2-5; V gene: TRBV7-3; D gene: NA; clone size: once; CDR3 DNA: TGTGCCAGCAGCGAGGGGGTTCTGGAGACCCAGTACTTC; CDR3 protein: CASSEGVLETQYF
J gene: TRBJ2-5; V gene: TRBV7-3; D gene: NA; clone size: NA; CDR3 DNA: TGTGCCAGCAGCAAAAGACCGGGGGAGACCCAGTACTTC; CDR3 protein: CASSKRPGETQYF
J gene: TRBJ2-7; V gene: TRBV6-5; D gene: TRBD1; clone size: few; CDR3 DNA: TGTGCCAGCAGCCGGGAGACAGGGGCCCACGAGCAGTACTTC; CDR3 protein: CASSRETGAHEQYF
J gene: TRBJ2-3; V gene: TRBV5-4; D gene: NA; clone size: NA; CDR3 DNA: TGTGCCAGCAGCGCACCAGCAGATACGCAGTATTTT; CDR3 protein: CASSAPADTQYF
J gene: TRBJ2-1; V gene: TRBV6-5; D gene: NA; clone size: NA; CDR3 DNA: TGTGCCAGCAGTCCTAGTAGCGCGTGGGAGCAGTTCTTC; CDR3 protein: CASSPSSAWEQFF